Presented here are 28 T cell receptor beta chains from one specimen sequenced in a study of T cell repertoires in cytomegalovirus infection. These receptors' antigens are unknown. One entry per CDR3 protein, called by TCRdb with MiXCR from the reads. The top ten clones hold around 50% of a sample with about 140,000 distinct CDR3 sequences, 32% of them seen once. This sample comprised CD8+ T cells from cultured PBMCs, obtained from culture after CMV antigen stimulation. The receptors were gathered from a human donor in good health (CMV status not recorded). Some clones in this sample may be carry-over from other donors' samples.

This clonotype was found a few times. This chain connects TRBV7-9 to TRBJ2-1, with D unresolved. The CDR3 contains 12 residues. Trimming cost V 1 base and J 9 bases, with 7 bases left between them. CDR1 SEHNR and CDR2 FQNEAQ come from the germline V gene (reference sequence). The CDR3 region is CASSLGLGEQFF. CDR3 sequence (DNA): TGTGCCAGCAGCTTAGGTCTCGGTGAGCAGTTCTTC.

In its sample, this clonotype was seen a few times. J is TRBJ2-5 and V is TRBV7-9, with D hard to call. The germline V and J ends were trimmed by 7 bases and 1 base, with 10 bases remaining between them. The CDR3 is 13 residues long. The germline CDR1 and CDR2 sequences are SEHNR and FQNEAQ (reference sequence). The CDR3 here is CASIIGSQETQYF. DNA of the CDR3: TGTGCCAGCATCATAGGGTCCCAAGAGACCCAGTACTTC.

CDR3 sequence (DNA): TGTGCCAGCAGTGAAGACGCCTGGGGAAACACCATATATTTT. Its translation: CASSEDAWGNTIYF. The chain links TRBV2 to TRBJ1-3, with D unclear. The V gene lost 1 base and the J gene lost 4 bases, with 8 bases spanning the gap. The CDR3 loop spans 14 amino acids. Germline CDR1 reads SNHLY; CDR2 reads FYNNEI.

The CDR3 reads CASSFDRASEQFF. Written as DNA, the CDR3 is TGTGCCAGCAGCTTCGACAGGGCGTCTGAGCAGTTCTTC. The chain uses TRBV11-2 and TRBJ2-1; 7 bases fit TRBD1. J gave up 9 bases and V 3 bases, and 5 bases lay outside the gene matches. The germline gives CDR1 SGHAT, CDR2 FQNNGV. CDR3 length: 13 amino acids.

The CDR3 DNA reads as TGTGCCAGCAGCTTGTGGGACAGGGAGGACACTGAAGCTTTCTTT. It yields the protein CASSLWDREDTEAFF. J is TRBJ1-1 and V is TRBV5-6, with 9 positions matching TRBD1. Losses at the gene ends were 1 base for V and 3 bases for J; bases not matched to a gene: 4. The V gene's germline CDR1 is SGHDT and CDR2 YYEEEE. The CDR3 extends over 15 amino acids.

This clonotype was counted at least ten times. The CDR3 DNA reads TGTGCCAGCAGCCCAACGTCTGGGAAAGCCTACGAGCAGTACTTC. It is translated as CASSPTSGKAYEQYF. The chain has TRBV7-8 and TRBJ2-7; D gene unclear. The CDR3 is 15 residues long. Germline assignment: CDR1 SGHVS and CDR2 FQNEAQ. Trimming removed 5 bases from V and 2 bases from J, with 16 bases in between. Full variable domain (outside the CDR3, taken from reference TRBV7-8 and TRBJ2-7): GAGVSQSPRYKVAKRGQDVALRCDPISGHVSLFWYQQALGQGPEFLTYFQNEAQLDKSGLPSDRFFAERPEGSVSTLKIQRTQQEDSAVYLCASSPTSGKAYEQYFGPGTRLTVT.

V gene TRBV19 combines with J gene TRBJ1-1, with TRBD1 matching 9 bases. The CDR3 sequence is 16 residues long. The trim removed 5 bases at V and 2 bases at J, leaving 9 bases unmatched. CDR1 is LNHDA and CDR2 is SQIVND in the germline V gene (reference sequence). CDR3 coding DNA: TGTGCCAGTAGTTTCCCGGGACAGGGTAGCAACACTGAAGCTTTCTTT. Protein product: CASSFPGQGSNTEAFF.

DNA for the CDR3: TGTGCCATCAGTGAGGCTGGACAGGGGGCGGATGGCTACACCTTC. Amino acids: CAISEAGQGADGYTF. V and J are TRBV10-3 and TRBJ1-2, with 11 bases fitting TRBD1. With V trimmed by 2 bases and J by 6 bases, 5 bases remained unmatched. The CDR3 contains 15 residues. Germline assignment: CDR1 ENHRY and CDR2 SYGVKD.

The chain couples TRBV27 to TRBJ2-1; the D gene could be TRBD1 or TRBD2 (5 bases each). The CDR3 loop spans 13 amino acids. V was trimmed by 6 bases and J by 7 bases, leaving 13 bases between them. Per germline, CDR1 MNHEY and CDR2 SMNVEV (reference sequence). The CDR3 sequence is CASSPGARNEQFF. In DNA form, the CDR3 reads TGTGCCAGCAGCCCCGGGGCCCGGAATGAGCAGTTCTTC.

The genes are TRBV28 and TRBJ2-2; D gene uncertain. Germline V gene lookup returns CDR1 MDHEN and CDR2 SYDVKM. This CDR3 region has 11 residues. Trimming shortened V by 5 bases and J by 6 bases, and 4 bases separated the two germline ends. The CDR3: CASSVPGELFF. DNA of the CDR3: TGTGCCAGCAGTGTACCCGGGGAGCTGTTTTTT.

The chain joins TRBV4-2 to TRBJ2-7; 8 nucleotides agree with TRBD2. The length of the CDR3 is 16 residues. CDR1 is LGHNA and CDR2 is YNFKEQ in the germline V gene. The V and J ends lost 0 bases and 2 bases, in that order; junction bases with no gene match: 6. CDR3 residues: CASSQELTSGPYEQYF. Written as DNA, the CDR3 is TGTGCCAGCAGCCAAGAGTTAACTAGCGGACCCTACGAGCAGTACTTC.

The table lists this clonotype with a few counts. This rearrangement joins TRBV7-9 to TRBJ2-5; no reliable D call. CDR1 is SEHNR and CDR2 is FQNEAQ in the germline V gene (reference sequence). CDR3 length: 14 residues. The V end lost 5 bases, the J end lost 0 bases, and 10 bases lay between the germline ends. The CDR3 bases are TGTGCCAGCAGCCCGGTCGGGTACCAAGAGACCCAGTACTTC. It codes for CASSPVGYQETQYF.

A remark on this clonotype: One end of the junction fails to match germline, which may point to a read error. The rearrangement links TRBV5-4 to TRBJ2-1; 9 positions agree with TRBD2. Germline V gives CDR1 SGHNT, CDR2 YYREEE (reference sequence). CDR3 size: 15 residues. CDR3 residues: CASSHGERGDNEQLF. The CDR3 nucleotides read TGTGCCAGCAGCCACGGGGAGCGGGGGGACAATGAGCAGCTCTTC.

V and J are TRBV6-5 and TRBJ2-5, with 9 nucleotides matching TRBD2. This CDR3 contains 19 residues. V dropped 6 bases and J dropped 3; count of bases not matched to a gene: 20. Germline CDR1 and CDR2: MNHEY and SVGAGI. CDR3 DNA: TGTGCCAGCAGACACTCCCCCGCGGTAGCGGGGGTCAAGAAAGAGACCCAGTACTTC. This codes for CASRHSPAVAGVKKETQYF.

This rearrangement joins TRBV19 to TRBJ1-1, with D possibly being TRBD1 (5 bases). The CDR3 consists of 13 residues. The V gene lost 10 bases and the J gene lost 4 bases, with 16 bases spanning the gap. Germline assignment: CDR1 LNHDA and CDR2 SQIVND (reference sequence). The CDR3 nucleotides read TGTGCCACCAATCAGGGCTTGGGCACTGAAGCTTTCTTT. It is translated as CATNQGLGTEAFF.

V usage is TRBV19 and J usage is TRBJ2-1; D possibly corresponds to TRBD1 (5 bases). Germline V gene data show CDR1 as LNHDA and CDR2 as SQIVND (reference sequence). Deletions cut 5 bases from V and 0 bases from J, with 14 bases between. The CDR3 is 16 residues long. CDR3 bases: TGTGCCAGTAGTCCATTGACAGTTTACTCCTACAATGAGCAGTTCTTC. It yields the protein CASSPLTVYSYNEQFF.

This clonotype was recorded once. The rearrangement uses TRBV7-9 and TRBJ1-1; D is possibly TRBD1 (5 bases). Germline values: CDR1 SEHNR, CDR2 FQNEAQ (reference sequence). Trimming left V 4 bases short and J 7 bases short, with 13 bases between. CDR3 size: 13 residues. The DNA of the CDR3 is TGTGCCAGCAGCTCCGGGACGCACGATGAAGCTTTCTTT. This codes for CASSSGTHDEAFF.

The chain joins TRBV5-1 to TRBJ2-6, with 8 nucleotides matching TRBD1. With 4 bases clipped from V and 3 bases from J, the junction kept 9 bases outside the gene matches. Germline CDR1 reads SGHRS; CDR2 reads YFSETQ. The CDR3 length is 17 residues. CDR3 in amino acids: CASSLFQGARGANVLTF. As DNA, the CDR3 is TGCGCCAGCAGCCTGTTTCAGGGGGCTCGTGGGGCCAACGTCCTGACTTTC.

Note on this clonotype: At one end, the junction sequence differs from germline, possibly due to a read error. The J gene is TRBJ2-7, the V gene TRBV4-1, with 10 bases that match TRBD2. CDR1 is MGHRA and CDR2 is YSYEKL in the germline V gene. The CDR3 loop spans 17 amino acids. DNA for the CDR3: TGCGCCAGCAGCCAAGATCTCTCTAGCGGGGGATCCTCCGAGCAGTACTTC. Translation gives CASSQDLSSGGSSEQYF.

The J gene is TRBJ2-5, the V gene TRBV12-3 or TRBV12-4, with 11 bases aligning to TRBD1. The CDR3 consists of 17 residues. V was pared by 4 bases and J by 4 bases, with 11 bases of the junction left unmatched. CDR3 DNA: TGTGCCAGCAGTTCATGGACAGGGGGCGAGGGTGGAGAGACCCAGTACTTC. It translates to CASSSWTGGEGGETQYF.

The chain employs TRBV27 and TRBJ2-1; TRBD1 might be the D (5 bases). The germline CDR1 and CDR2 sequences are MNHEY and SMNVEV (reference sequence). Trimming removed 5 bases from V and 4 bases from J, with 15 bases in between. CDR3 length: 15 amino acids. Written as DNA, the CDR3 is TGTGCCAGCAGTGGATCGACAGACCATTACAATGAGCAGTTCTTC. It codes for CASSGSTDHYNEQFF.

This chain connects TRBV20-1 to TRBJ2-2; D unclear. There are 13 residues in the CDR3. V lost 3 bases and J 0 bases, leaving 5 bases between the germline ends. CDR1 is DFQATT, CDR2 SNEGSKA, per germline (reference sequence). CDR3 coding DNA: TGCAGTGCTAGTACCCCGAACACCGGGGAGCTGTTTTTT. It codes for CSASTPNTGELFF.

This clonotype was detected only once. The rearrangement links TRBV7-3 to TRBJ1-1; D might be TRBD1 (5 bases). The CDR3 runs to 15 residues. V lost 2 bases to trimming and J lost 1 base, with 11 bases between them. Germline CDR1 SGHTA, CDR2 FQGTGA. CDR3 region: CASSLGAVGNTEAFF. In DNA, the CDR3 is TGTGCCAGCAGCTTAGGGGCAGTCGGGAACACTGAAGCTTTCTTT. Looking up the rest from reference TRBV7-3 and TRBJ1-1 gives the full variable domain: GAGVSQTPSNKVTEKGKYVELRCDPISGHTALYWYRQSLGQGPEFLIYFQGTGAADDSGLPNDRFFAVRPEGSVSTLKIQRTERGDSAVYLCASSLGAVGNTEAFFGQGTRLTVV.

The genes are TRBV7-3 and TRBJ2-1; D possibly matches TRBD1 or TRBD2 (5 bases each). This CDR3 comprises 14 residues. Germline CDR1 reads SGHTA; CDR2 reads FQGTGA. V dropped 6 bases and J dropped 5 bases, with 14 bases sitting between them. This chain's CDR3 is CASRPEGTDNEQFF. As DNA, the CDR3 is TGTGCCAGCAGGCCCGAGGGGACCGACAATGAGCAGTTCTTC.

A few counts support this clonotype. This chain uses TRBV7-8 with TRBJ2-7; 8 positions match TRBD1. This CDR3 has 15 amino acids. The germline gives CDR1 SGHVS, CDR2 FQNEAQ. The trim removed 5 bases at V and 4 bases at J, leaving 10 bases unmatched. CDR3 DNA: TGTGCCAGCAGCGAATGGACAGGGTTAGCGTACGAGCAGTACTTC. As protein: CASSEWTGLAYEQYF.

CDR3 nucleotides: TGTGCCAGCAGATGGGACAGGACCACTGGAAACACCATATATTTT. Its translation: CASRWDRTTGNTIYF. This chain links TRBV5-5 with TRBJ1-3, with 8 bases matching TRBD1. The CDR3 totals 15 residues. Germline V CDR1 and CDR2: SGHKS, YYEKEE (reference sequence). Trimming cost V 5 bases and J 2 bases; bases outside gene matches: 6.

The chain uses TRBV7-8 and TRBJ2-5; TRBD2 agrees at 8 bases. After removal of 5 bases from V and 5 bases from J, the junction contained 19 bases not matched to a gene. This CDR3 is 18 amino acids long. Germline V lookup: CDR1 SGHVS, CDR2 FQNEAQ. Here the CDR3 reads CASSPGGGAGPPRETQYF. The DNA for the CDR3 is TGTGCCAGCAGCCCGGGGGGGGGAGCGGGGCCCCCGAGGGAGACCCAGTACTTC.

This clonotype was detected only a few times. The CDR3 spells CASSRTVNTEAFF. Here the CDR3 DNA reads TGTGCCAGCAGCCGGACGGTGAACACTGAAGCTTTCTTT. J is TRBJ1-1 and V is TRBV7-9, with D uncertain. The V gene lost 5 bases and the J gene lost 0 bases, with 7 bases spanning the gap. The CDR3 is 13 amino acids. From germline, CDR1 is SEHNR and CDR2 FQNEAQ (reference sequence).